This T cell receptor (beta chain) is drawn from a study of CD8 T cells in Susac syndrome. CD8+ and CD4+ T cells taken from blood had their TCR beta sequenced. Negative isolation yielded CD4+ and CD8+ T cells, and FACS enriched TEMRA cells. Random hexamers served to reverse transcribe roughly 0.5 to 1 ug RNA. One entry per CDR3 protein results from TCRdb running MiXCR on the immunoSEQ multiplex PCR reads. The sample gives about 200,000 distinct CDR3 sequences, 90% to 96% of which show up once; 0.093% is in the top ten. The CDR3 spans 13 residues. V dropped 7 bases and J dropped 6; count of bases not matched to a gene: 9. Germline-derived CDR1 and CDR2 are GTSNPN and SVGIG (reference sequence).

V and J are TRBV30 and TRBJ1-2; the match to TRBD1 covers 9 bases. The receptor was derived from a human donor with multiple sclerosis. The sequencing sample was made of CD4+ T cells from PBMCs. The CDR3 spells CASGQGAGNGYTF. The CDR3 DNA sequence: TGTGCCTCGGGACAGGGCGCAGGTAATGGCTACACCTTC.